This TCR beta chain derives from a study of neoadjuvant anti-PD-1 for oral cavity cancer (dated by TCRdb to about 2021). Notes on the research overall: Before undergoing curative-intent surgical resection, most patients got three to four biweekly nivolumab doses at 3 mg/kg. Patients without progression received a fourth nivolumab dose around day 43 and underwent definitive surgical resection on days 50-56. Under RECIST 1.1, a patient counted as a responder if showing complete response, partial response or stable disease, and as a non-responder if showing progression. The parent correlative cohort had around 13 patients and a response rate of roughly 31%.

Including cysteine and phenylalanine, the CDR3 has 14 amino acids. Only the CDR3 region is kept as DNA, spanning 42 bases read in frame from base 1. V lost 5 bases and J lost 3 bases, and the count of bases not matched to a germline gene is 6. CDR1 and CDR2, looked up from the germline V gene, are SQVTM and ANQGSEA. Study-level results and caveats: After neoadjuvant nivolumab, non-responders showed significantly higher T cell clonality (Gini index) in PBMCs than responders did. Higher pretreatment blood TCRbeta clonality and lower post-treatment tumor TCRbeta clonality were correlated with higher pretreatment blood Treg/Th17 ratios. Only three patients per response group were included in the TCR analyses, and larger cohorts for validation were called for by the authors.

Concerning this clone itself: What this receptor recognizes is not known. Per-nucleotide qualities are absent, and no much larger clonotype sits a single base away.

For deep sequencing of PBMC libraries, mostly 480 ng of input genomic DNA was used, and six replicates were run per sample. The immunoSEQ hsTCRbeta kit was used to prepare TCRbeta libraries according to the manufacturer's instructions. Sequencing of the completed libraries took place using an Illumina NovaSeq 6000 S4 flow cell after they had been pooled to roughly 2.9 nM. In the original analysis: Raw data preprocessing and quality control were performed with the immunoSEQ Analyzer. The analysis was limited to productive rearrangements, and each clonotype was defined by a unique CDR3 amino acid sequence. Repertoire clonality was estimated as the Gini-Simpson index, which was computed with the R package tcR. Student's t test was used to compare Gini indices, while Pearson correlation assessed associations with tumor size change. Sourced from immuneACCESS, this table was stored by TCRdb with only in-frame sequences that have V and J called. A share of the clones is absent; for the studies checked, an unresolved V gene accounts for under half, and the remainder has no known explanation. That table furnishes V, J and clone size, whereas the DNA furnished D and trimming. This sample has 9,500 to 15,000 clones in its table, and 60% to 80% of those were observed once. The ten largest clones represent 2% to 3% of the sample.

The sample's time point, from its label and the paper: after neoadjuvant nivolumab, at surgical resection. None of the patients had received prior systemic or radiation treatment, and all were newly diagnosed with stage II-IVA oral cavity squamous cell carcinoma. Everyone in the cohort had locally advanced, HPV-negative oral cavity squamous cell carcinoma. No culture maintenance or expansion was done, as the peripheral blood mononuclear cells went straight to analysis. Samples were obtained from a longitudinal correlative study of a single-arm phase II trial of neoadjuvant nivolumab in oral cavity squamous cell carcinoma. Subject-matched pre- and post-treatment PBMCs and tumors from three responders and three non-responders were subjected to genomic DNA-based TCRbeta sequencing. Peripheral blood mononuclear cells were collected before nivolumab treatment and were collected again after treatment, at the time of surgery. The Maxwell RSC DNA from Cells kit was used to extract genomic DNA from PBMCs.

Sequenced material: PBMCs, taken after nivolumab (anti-PD-1) treatment. This chain joins TRBV29-1 to TRBJ2-3, with 9 bases matching TRBD1. This TCR was recovered from a person aged 40 to 85 with oral cavity squamous cell carcinoma. The nucleotides are TGCAGCGTTAGGAGGGACAGGGTGACAGATACGCAGTATTTT. This sequence encodes CSVRRDRVTDTQYF.